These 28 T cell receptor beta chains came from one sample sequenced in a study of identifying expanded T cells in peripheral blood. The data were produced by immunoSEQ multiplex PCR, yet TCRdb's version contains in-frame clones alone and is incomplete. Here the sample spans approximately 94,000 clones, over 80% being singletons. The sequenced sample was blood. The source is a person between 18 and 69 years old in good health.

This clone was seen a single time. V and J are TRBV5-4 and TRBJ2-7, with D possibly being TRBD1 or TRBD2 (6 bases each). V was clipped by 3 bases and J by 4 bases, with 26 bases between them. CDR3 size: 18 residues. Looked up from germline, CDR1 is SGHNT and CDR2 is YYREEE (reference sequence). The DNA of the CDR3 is TGTGCCAGCAGCTCCCACAGTCTGGCGGGGACACGGCGATACGAGCAGTACTTC. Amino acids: CASSSHSLAGTRRYEQYF. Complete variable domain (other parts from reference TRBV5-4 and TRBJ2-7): ETGVTQSPTHLIKTRGQQVTLRCSSQSGHNTVSWYQQALGQGPQFIFQYYREEENGRGNFPPRFSGLQFPNYSSELNVNALELDDSALYLCASSSHSLAGTRRYEQYFGPGTRLTVT.

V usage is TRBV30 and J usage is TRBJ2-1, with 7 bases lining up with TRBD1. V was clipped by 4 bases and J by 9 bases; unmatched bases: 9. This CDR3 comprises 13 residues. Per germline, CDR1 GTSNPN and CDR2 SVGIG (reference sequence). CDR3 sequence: CAWITGESFEQFF. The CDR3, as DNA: TGTGCCTGGATAACAGGGGAAAGCTTTGAGCAGTTCTTC.

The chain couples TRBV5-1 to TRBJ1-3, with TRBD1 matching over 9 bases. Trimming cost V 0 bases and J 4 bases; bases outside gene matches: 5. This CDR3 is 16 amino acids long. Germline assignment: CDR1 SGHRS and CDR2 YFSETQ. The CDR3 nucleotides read TGCGCCAGCAGCTTGGCGGACAGGGGATCCGGAAACACCATATATTTT. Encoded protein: CASSLADRGSGNTIYF.

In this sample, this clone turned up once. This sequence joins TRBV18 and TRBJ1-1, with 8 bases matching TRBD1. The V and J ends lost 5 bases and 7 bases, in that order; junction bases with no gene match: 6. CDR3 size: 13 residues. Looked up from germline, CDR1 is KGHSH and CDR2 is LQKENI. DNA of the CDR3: TGTGCCAGCTCATCCGGACAGGGAGGTGAAGCTTTCTTT. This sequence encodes CASSSGQGGEAFF.

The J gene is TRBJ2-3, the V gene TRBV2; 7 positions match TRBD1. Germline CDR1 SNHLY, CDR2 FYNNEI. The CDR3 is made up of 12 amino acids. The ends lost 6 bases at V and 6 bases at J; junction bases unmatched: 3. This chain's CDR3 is CASSLTGDTQYF. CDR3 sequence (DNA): TGTGCCAGCAGCCTGACAGGGGATACGCAGTATTTT.

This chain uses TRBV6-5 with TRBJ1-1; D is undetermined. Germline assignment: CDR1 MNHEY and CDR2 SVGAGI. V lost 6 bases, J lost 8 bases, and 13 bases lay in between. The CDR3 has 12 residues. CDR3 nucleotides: TGTGCCAGCAGCCTGACTGGAGGGGAAGCTTTCTTT. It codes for CASSLTGGEAFF.

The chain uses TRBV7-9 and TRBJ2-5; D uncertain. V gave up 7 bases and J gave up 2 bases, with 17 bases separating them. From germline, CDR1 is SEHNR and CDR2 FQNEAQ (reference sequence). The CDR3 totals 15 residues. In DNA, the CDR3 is TGTGCCAGCACCCCTGAAGGACGTAAGCAAGAGACCCAGTACTTC. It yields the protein CASTPEGRKQETQYF.

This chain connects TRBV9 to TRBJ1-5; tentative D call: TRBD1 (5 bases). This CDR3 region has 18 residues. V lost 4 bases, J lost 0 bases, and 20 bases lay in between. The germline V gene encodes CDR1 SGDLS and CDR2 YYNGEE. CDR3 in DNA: TGTGCCAGCAGCCCCCTGGGTTGGGGGGAGTATAGCAATCAGCCCCAGCATTTT. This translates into CASSPLGWGEYSNQPQHF.

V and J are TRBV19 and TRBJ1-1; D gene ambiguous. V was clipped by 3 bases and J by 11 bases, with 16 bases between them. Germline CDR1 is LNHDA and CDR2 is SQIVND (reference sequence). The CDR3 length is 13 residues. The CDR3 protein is CASSIRRQTTAFF. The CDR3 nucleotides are TGTGCCAGTAGTATCCGGAGGCAGACCACGGCTTTCTTT. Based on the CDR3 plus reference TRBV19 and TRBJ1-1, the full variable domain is DGGITQSPKYLFRKEGQNVTLSCEQNLNHDAMYWYRQDPGQGLRLIYYSQIVNDFQKGDIAEGYSVSREKKESFPLTVTSAQKNPTAFYLCASSIRRQTTAFFGQGTRLTVV.

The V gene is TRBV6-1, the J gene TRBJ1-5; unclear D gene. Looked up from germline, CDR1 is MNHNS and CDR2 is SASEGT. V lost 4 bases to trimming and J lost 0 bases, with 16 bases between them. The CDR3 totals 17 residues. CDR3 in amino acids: CASSGRDTSYSNQPQHF. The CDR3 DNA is TGTGCCAGCAGTGGCCGGGATACCTCTTATAGCAATCAGCCCCAGCATTTT.

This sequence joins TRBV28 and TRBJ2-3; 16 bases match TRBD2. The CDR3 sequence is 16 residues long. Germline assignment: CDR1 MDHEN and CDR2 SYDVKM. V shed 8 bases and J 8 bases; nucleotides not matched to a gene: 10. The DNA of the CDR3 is TGTGCCAGCCTGGGACTAGCGGGAGGGTTTGGCGGTACGCAGTATTTT. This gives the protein CASLGLAGGFGGTQYF. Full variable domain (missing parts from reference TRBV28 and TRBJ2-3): DVKVTQSSRYLVKRTGEKVFLECVQDMDHENMFWYRQDPGLGLRLIYFSYDVKMKEKGDIPEGYSVSREKKERFSLILESASTNQTSMYLCASLGLAGGFGGTQYFGPGTRLTVL.

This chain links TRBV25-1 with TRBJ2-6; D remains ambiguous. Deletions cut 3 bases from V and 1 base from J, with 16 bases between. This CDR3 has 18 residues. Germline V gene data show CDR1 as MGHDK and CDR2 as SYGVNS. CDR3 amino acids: CASSESHPAWSGANVLTF. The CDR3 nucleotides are TGTGCCAGCAGTGAGTCCCACCCAGCGTGGTCTGGGGCCAACGTCCTGACTTTC.

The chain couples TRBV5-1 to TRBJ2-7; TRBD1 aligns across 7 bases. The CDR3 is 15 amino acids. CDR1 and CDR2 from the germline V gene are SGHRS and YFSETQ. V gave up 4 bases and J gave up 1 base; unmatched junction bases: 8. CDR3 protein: CASSHPGTVSYEQYF. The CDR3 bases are TGCGCCAGCAGCCATCCCGGGACAGTTTCCTACGAGCAGTACTTC. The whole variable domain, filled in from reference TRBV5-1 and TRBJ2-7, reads KAGVTQTPRYLIKTRGQQVTLSCSPISGHRSVSWYQQTPGQGLQFLFEYFSETQRNKGNFPGRFSGRQFSNSRSEMNVSTLELGDSALYLCASSHPGTVSYEQYFGPGTRLTVT.

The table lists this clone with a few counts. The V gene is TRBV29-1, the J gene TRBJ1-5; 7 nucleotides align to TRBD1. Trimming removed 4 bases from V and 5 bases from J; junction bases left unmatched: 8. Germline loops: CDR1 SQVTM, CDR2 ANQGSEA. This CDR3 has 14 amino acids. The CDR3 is CSVASGGRDQPQHF. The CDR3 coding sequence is TGCAGCGTTGCATCAGGGGGTCGGGATCAGCCCCAGCATTTT.

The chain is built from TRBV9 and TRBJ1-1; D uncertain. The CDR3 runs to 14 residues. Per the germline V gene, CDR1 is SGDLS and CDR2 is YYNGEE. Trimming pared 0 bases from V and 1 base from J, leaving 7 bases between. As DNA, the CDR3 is TGTGCCAGCAGCGTAGTTGGCTGGAACACTGAAGCTTTCTTT. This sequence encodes CASSVVGWNTEAFF.

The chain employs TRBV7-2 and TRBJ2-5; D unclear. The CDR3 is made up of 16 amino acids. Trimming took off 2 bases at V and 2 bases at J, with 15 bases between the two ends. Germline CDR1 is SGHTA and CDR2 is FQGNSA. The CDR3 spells CASSLKPQRHQETQYF. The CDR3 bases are TGTGCCAGCAGCTTAAAACCTCAGAGGCATCAAGAGACCCAGTACTTC.

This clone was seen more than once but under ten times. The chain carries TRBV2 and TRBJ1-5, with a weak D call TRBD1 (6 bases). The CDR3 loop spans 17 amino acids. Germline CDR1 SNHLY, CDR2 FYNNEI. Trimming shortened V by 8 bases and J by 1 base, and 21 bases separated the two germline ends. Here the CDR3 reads CASHRDLNLLSNQPQHF. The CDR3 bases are TGTGCCAGCCACAGGGACCTGAATCTCCTGAGCAATCAGCCCCAGCATTTT.

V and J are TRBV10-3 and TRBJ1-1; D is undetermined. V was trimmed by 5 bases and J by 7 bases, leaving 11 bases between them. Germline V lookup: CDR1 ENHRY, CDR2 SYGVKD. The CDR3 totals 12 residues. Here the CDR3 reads CAISPGLGEAFF. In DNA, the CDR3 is TGTGCCATCAGTCCCGGACTGGGTGAAGCTTTCTTT.

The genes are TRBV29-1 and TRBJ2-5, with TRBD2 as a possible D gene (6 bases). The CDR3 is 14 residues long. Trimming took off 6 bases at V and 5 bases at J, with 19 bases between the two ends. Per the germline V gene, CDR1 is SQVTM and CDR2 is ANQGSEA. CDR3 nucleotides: TGCAGCGTCGCAACGACTAGTTTTCAGGAGACCCAGTACTTC. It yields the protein CSVATTSFQETQYF.

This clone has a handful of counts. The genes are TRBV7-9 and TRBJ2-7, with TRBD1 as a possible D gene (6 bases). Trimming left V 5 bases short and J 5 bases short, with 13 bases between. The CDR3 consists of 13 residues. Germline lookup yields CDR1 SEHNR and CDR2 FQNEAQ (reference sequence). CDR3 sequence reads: CASSPGQGDEQYF. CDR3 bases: TGTGCCAGCAGCCCGGGACAAGGGGACGAGCAGTACTTC.

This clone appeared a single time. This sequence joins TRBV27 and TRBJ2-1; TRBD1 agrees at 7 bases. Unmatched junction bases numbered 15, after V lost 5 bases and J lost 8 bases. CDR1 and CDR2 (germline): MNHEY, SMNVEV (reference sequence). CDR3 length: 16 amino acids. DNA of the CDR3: TGTGCCAGCAGTCCCCGGGACAGAGCCCCCAGGGATGAGCAGTTCTTC. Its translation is CASSPRDRAPRDEQFF.

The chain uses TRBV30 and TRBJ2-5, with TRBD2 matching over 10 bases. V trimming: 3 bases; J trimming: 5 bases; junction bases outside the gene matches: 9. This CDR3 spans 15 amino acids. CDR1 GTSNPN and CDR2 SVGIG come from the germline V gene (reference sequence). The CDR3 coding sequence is TGTGCCTGGAGGCTAGGACTAGCGGTTCGGGAGACCCAGTACTTC. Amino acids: CAWRLGLAVRETQYF.

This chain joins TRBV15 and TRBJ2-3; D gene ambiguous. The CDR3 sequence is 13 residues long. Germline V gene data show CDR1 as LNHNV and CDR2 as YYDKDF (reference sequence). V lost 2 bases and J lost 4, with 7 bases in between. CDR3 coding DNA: TGTGCCACCAGCAGAATAGCCCCAGATACGCAGTATTTT. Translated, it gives CATSRIAPDTQYF.

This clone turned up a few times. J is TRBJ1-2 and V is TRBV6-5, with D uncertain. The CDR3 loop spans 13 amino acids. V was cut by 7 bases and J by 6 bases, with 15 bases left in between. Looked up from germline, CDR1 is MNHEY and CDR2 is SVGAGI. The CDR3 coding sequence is TGTGCCAGCACCCCCACGGGGAGTGATGGCTACACCTTC. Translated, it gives CASTPTGSDGYTF.

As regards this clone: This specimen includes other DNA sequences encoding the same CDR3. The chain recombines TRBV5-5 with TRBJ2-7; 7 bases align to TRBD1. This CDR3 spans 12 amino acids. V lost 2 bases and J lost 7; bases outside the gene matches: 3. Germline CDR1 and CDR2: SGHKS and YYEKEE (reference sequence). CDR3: CASSFTGEEQYF. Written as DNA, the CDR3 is TGTGCCAGCAGCTTCACAGGGGAAGAGCAGTACTTC. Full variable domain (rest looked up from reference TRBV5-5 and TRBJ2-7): DAGVTQSPTHLIKTRGQQVTLRCSPISGHKSVSWYQQVLGQGPQFIFQYYEKEERGRGNFPDRFSARQFPNYSSELNVNALLLGDSALYLCASSFTGEEQYFGPGTRLTVT.

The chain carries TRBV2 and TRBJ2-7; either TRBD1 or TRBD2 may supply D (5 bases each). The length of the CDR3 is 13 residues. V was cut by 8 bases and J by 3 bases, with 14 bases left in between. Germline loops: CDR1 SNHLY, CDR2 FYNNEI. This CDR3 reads CASGTRGGYEQYF. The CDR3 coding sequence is TGTGCCAGCGGAACTAGGGGTGGCTACGAGCAGTACTTC.

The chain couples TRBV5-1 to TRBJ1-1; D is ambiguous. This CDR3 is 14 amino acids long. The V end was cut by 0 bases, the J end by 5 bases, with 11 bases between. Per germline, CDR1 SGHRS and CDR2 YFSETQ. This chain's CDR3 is CASSLAGYGTEAFF. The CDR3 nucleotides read TGCGCCAGCAGCTTGGCCGGGTACGGAACTGAAGCTTTCTTT.

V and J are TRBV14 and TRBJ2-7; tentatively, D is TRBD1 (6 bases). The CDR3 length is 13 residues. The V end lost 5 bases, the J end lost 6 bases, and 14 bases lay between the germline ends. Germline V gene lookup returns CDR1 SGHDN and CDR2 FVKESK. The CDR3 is CASSVNRVGEQYF. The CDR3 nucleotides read TGTGCCAGCAGCGTCAACAGGGTTGGCGAGCAGTACTTC.